The source of this T cell receptor beta chain is a study of T-cell memory formation after mild COVID-19. The CDR3 is 13 amino acids. Trimming took off 4 bases at V and 5 bases at J, with 9 bases between the two ends. Germline V gene data show CDR1 as MNHEY and CDR2 as SMNVEV (reference sequence). MiXCR was run by TCRdb on the 5' RACE reads, yielding one entry per CDR3 protein. The table shows around 200,000 distinct CDR3 sequences, with more than 9% occurring only once. Sequenced sample: PBMCs or a T cell subset sorted from them (not recorded which). The TCR was taken from a man younger than 35 who had mild COVID-19 (a few samples of this study predate the infection). Cell type and time point are not known. The V and J genes are TRBV27 and TRBJ1-5; no definite D call. The CDR3 sequence is CASSYVRDQPQHF. CDR3 bases: TGTGCCAGCAGTTACGTTAGGGATCAGCCCCAGCATTTT.